Following are 27 T cell receptor beta chains from one sample sequenced in a study of vaccination effects on CD4 cells after COVID-19. This table comes from immunoSEQ multiplex PCR, and its TCRdb copy is limited to in-frame clones, with some not included. The sample includes 55,000 to 65,000 clones, 81% seen only once; the top ten take roughly 2.7%. After expansion with viral peptide pools in the ViraFEST assay, antigen-specific CD4+ T cells were sequenced. CD4+ T cells were isolated after around ten days of culture. No cognate antigen is known for these TCRs. Sequencing was performed on CD4+ T cells from PBMCs cultured with HCoV-229E spike peptides, taken before COVID-19 vaccination. These receptors all stem from a human donor who received a COVID-19 vaccine.

The chain is built from TRBV5-1 and TRBJ2-4, with D tentatively TRBD1 (6 bases). Trimming shortened V by 0 bases and J by 5 bases, and 6 bases separated the two germline ends. This CDR3 is built from 13 residues. Germline assignment: CDR1 SGHRS and CDR2 YFSETQ. DNA of the CDR3: TGCGCCAGCAGCTTGGGACAGGAAAACATTCAGTACTTC. Protein: CASSLGQENIQYF.

This chain joins TRBV6-5 and TRBJ1-2; D is uncertain. V gave up 2 bases and J gave up 5 bases, with 6 bases separating them. This CDR3 has 12 amino acids. Germline CDR1 and CDR2: MNHEY and SVGAGI. CDR3 DNA sequence: TGTGCCAGCAGTTACGCCGGGTATGGCTACACCTTC. Translated: CASSYAGYGYTF.

This chain uses TRBV6-2 or TRBV6-3 with TRBJ2-5; D assignment may be TRBD1 or TRBD2 (5 bases each). CDR1 is MNHEY and CDR2 is SVGEGT in the germline V gene. V shed 3 bases and J shed 0 bases, with 8 bases lying between them. The CDR3 loop spans 14 amino acids. Here the CDR3 DNA reads TGTGCCAGCAGTTATATGGGGGACCAAGAGACCCAGTACTTC. Amino acid sequence: CASSYMGDQETQYF.

This clone was detected only once. V usage is TRBV5-1 and J usage is TRBJ2-1; the match to TRBD2 covers 11 bases. The V and J ends lost 4 bases and 0 bases, in that order; junction bases with no gene match: 12. The CDR3 contains 19 residues. Looked up from germline, CDR1 is SGHRS and CDR2 is YFSETQ. CDR3 DNA sequence: TGCGCCAGCAGCAATCTAGCGGGGGGTCAAACGAGCTCCTACAATGAGCAGTTCTTC. This sequence encodes CASSNLAGGQTSSYNEQFF.

The genes are TRBV27 and TRBJ2-2; D remains ambiguous. The CDR3 sequence is 13 residues long. Germline V gene data show CDR1 as MNHEY and CDR2 as SMNVEV (reference sequence). The ends were cut back, 3 bases at V and 6 bases at J, with 8 bases in the middle. The CDR3 sequence is CASSFIGSGELFF. The CDR3, as DNA: TGTGCCAGCAGTTTTATAGGGTCCGGGGAGCTGTTTTTT.

This clone has only a few counts. V is TRBV9 and J is TRBJ2-1, with a tentative D call TRBD1 (6 bases). The CDR3 has 15 amino acids. Germline CDR1 and CDR2: SGDLS and YYNGEE. The V end was cut by 5 bases, the J end by 7 bases, with 19 bases between. The CDR3 DNA follows: TGTGCCAGCAGTTCCGGGACAACCAGAGTAAATGAGCAGTTCTTC. Residues: CASSSGTTRVNEQFF.

The chain has TRBV27 and TRBJ1-1; D remains unclear. The germline V gene encodes CDR1 MNHEY and CDR2 SMNVEV (reference sequence). The CDR3 is made up of 15 amino acids. Between the trimmed V and J ends, which lost 4 bases and 5 bases, there was a span of 17 bases. CDR3 in amino acids: CASSSHPQFSTEAFF. Written as DNA, the CDR3 is TGTGCCAGCAGTTCGCACCCGCAATTTAGTACTGAAGCTTTCTTT.

The chain couples TRBV5-1 to TRBJ1-4, with 9 bases aligning to TRBD1. V was clipped by 4 bases and J by 8 bases; unmatched bases: 15. Germline CDR1 reads SGHRS; CDR2 reads YFSETQ. The CDR3 runs 17 residues. The CDR3 loop reads CASSEGQGMVAGEKLFF. Here the CDR3 DNA reads TGCGCCAGCAGCGAAGGACAGGGGATGGTAGCCGGGGAAAAACTGTTTTTT.

This chain joins TRBV10-1 and TRBJ1-1; D is unresolved. Between the trimmed V and J ends, which lost 5 bases and 5 bases, there was a span of 12 bases. The CDR3 totals 13 residues. Germline lookup yields CDR1 WNHNN and CDR2 SYGVQD (reference sequence). Written as DNA, the CDR3 is TGCGCCAGCAGTTTAGGACCGGGGACTGAAGCTTTCTTT. Protein sequence: CASSLGPGTEAFF.

The chain links TRBV30 to TRBJ1-6; D not resolved. Germline assignment: CDR1 GTSNPN and CDR2 SVGIG (reference sequence). V was clipped by 1 base and J by 12 bases, with 16 bases between them. This CDR3 has 14 residues. CDR3 sequence reads: CAWSGSMRMLPLHF. CDR3 bases: TGTGCCTGGAGTGGATCCATGCGGATGTTACCCCTCCACTTT.

The chain has TRBV6-5 and TRBJ2-1, with TRBD1 identical over 9 bases. Germline CDR1 is MNHEY and CDR2 is SVGAGI. V gave up 5 bases and J gave up 4 bases; unmatched junction bases: 6. This CDR3 is 15 amino acids long. The CDR3 protein is CASSPRGTGYNEQFF. CDR3 nucleotide sequence: TGTGCCAGCAGTCCCCGGGGGACAGGGTACAATGAGCAGTTCTTC.

The CDR3 DNA reads as TGTGCCAGCAGCCTCCAGGCGATGAACACTGAAGCTTTCTTT. As protein: CASSLQAMNTEAFF. The rearrangement joins TRBV2 to TRBJ1-1; D call uncertain. The CDR3 is made up of 14 amino acids. CDR1 is SNHLY and CDR2 is FYNNEI in the germline V gene. V dropped 6 bases and J dropped 0 bases, with 11 bases sitting between them.

The chain combines TRBV6-5 with TRBJ1-2, with 8 nucleotides matching TRBD1. Germline CDR1 is MNHEY and CDR2 is SVGAGI. The junction had 5 bases not matched to a gene; V was cut back by 5 bases and J by 3 bases. There are 14 residues in the CDR3. CDR3 protein: CASSNRGGDYGYTF. CDR3 sequence (DNA): TGTGCCAGCAGTAACAGGGGGGGGGACTATGGCTACACCTTC.

The chain uses TRBV5-8 and TRBJ2-3; TRBD1 agrees at 11 bases. V gave up 7 bases and J gave up 3 bases; unmatched junction bases: 13. The CDR3 length is 17 residues. Germline lookup yields CDR1 SGHTS and CDR2 YDEGEE. CDR3 DNA: TGTGCCAGCCCAACTTTACCGGGACAGGGGGGAACAGATACGCAGTATTTT. It encodes CASPTLPGQGGTDTQYF.

This chain connects TRBV7-6 to TRBJ2-2; 10 bases line up with TRBD2. In germline, CDR1 is SGHVS, CDR2 FNYEAQ. The CDR3 is 16 residues long. Germline trimming cut 5 bases from V and 1 base from J; bases unmatched to any gene: 4. Here the CDR3 reads CASSERLAGNTGELFF. Written as DNA, the CDR3 is TGTGCCAGCAGCGAAAGACTAGCGGGGAACACCGGGGAGCTGTTTTTT.

This clone has more than one count but fewer than ten. This sequence joins TRBV3-1 (or the pseudogene TRBV3-2) and TRBJ1-2; D is uncertain. Germline lookup yields CDR1 LGHDT and CDR2 YNNKEL (reference sequence). The CDR3 has 14 amino acids. V was trimmed by 1 base and J by 2 bases, leaving 8 bases between them. CDR3 bases: TGTGCCAGCAGCCAAGGAAGCGCGAACTATGGCTACACCTTC. It is translated as CASSQGSANYGYTF.

V and J are TRBV6-5 and TRBJ1-5; TRBD1 agrees at 7 bases. Germline V lookup: CDR1 MNHEY, CDR2 SVGAGI. There are 15 residues in the CDR3. J lost 4 bases, V lost 6 bases, and 9 bases had no gene match. The CDR3 DNA follows: TGTGCCAGCAGCCCGAGTCCGGGACAGAATCAGCCCCAGCATTTT. It encodes CASSPSPGQNQPQHF.

The sample holds a few counts of this clone. V is TRBV5-4 and J is TRBJ1-1; TRBD1 matches at 9 bases. The CDR3 runs 17 residues. From germline, CDR1 is SGHNT and CDR2 YYREEE (reference sequence). Trimming took 4 bases from V and 3 from J; bases not matched to a gene: 13. This chain's CDR3 is CASSLIDRGDFYTEAFF. CDR3 DNA sequence: TGTGCCAGCAGCCTAATCGACAGGGGGGATTTCTACACTGAAGCTTTCTTT. Using reference TRBV5-4 and TRBJ1-1 for the parts outside the CDR3, the full variable domain is ETGVTQSPTHLIKTRGQQVTLRCSSQSGHNTVSWYQQALGQGPQFIFQYYREEENGRGNFPPRFSGLQFPNYSSELNVNALELDDSALYLCASSLIDRGDFYTEAFFGQGTRLTVV.

This chain uses TRBV18 with TRBJ2-7; D call uncertain. Trimming pared 2 bases from V and 0 bases from J, leaving 5 bases between. The length of the CDR3 is 13 residues. Germline V gene sequence: CDR1 KGHSH, CDR2 LQKENI. CDR3 region: CASSPSSSYEQYV. Here the CDR3 DNA reads TGTGCCAGCTCACCATCCTCCTCCTACGAGCAGTACGTC.

This chain uses TRBV21-1 with TRBJ2-3; TRBD1 was called by the table and not checked on the DNA. TRBV21-1 is assigned pseudogene status. This CDR3 region has 17 residues. CDR3 sequence reads: CASSAKNRGHHTDTQYF. The CDR3 bases are TGTGCCAGCAGCGCGAAGAACAGGGGGCACCACACAGATACGCAGTATTTT.

This chain joins TRBV5-1 and TRBJ1-3; D not certain. The V end lost 1 base, the J end lost 3 bases, and 11 bases lay between the germline ends. The germline V gene has CDR1 SGHRS and CDR2 YFSETQ. The length of the CDR3 is 15 residues. The CDR3 spells CASSLQPSFGNTIYF. CDR3 nucleotide sequence: TGCGCCAGCAGCTTGCAGCCCAGCTTTGGAAACACCATATATTTT.

The chain couples TRBV28 to TRBJ2-7, with unresolved D. V lost 3 bases, J lost 4 bases, and 19 bases lay in between. Germline V gives CDR1 MDHEN, CDR2 SYDVKM. This CDR3 spans 16 amino acids. CDR3 nucleotides: TGTGCCAGCAGTTTTAGTCGCGATGCCGTTAGATACGAGCAGTACGTC. It translates to CASSFSRDAVRYEQYV.

In this sample, this clone turned up a few times. The CDR3 protein is CASSRGQGSNQPQHF. CDR3 nucleotide sequence: TGTGCCAGCTCAAGGGGACAGGGGTCAAATCAGCCCCAGCATTTT. The gene calls are TRBV18 and TRBJ1-5; 10 positions match TRBD1. Germline-derived CDR1 and CDR2 are KGHSH and LQKENI. The J segment lost 4 bases and the V segment lost 5 bases, leaving 5 bases of the junction unmatched. The CDR3 runs 15 residues.

The chain employs TRBV4-1 and TRBJ2-7; D is perhaps TRBD1 (5 bases). Looked up from germline, CDR1 is MGHRA and CDR2 is YSYEKL. The CDR3 loop spans 15 amino acids. The ends were cut back, 0 bases at V and 0 bases at J, with 9 bases in the middle. CDR3 sequence: CASSQERGSSYEQYV. The CDR3 region has the DNA TGCGCCAGCAGCCAAGAAAGGGGTAGCTCCTACGAGCAGTACGTC.

The rearrangement joins TRBV9 to TRBJ2-1; D perhaps matches TRBD2 (5 bases). The CDR3 has 13 residues. The ends were cut back, 2 bases at V and 7 bases at J, with 10 bases in the middle. Germline values: CDR1 SGDLS, CDR2 YYNGEE. CDR3: CASSVSTNNEQFF. For the CDR3, the DNA is TGTGCCAGCAGCGTCTCGACTAATAATGAGCAGTTCTTC.

V usage is TRBV7-2 and J usage is TRBJ1-1, with a weak D call TRBD1 (5 bases). This CDR3 contains 17 residues. The V gene's germline CDR1 is SGHTA and CDR2 FQGNSA. Trimming pared 5 bases from V and 5 bases from J, leaving 24 bases between. The CDR3 region has the DNA TGTGCCAGCAGCCCCTCCCACCGCCCCGACCGGGGGACTGAAGCTTTCTTT. Its protein is CASSPSHRPDRGTEAFF.

The chain combines TRBV3-1 (or the pseudogene TRBV3-2) with TRBJ2-4; 7 bases align to TRBD1. Trimming at V came to 0 bases and at J to 8 bases, leaving 1 base not matched to a gene. The CDR3 spans 13 residues. Germline V gene lookup returns CDR1 LGHDT and CDR2 YNNKEL (reference sequence). The CDR3 region is CASSQDRGHIQYF. CDR3 nucleotides: TGTGCCAGCAGCCAAGATAGGGGGCACATTCAGTACTTC.